The 12 T cell receptor beta chains reported below all come from one sample, sequenced in a study of T-cell memory formation after mild COVID-19 (dated by TCRdb to the early 2020s). The library was obtained by 5' RACE. This sample was sequenced with an Illumina NovaSeq 6000. TCRdb reanalyzed the raw reads on its own, using fastp at Q25 for trimming and MiXCR for clone calling, and kept in-frame beta chains. Every entry covers one CDR3 protein and lists the most common genes and DNA from its rows. This sample holds some 180,000 distinct CDR3 sequences; 13% were observed only once. The ten top clones hold 2.5% to 4% of the sample. Input material: PBMCs or a T cell subset sorted from them (not recorded which). The receptors were gathered from a man aged 18 to 29 who had mild COVID-19 (a few samples of this study predate the infection). The sample titles of this study are shuffled in the database, so cell type and time point are left out; the donor was told from shared clones.

In this sample, this clonotype turned up a few times. CDR3 nucleotides: TGTGCCAGCAGTTATCGGACTAGCGTAGATACGCAGTATTTT. Its protein product is CASSYRTSVDTQYF. This chain links TRBV12-3 or TRBV12-4 with TRBJ2-3, with 9 nucleotides matching TRBD2. The V gene end was trimmed by 4 bases and the J gene end by 5 bases; junction bases not matched to a gene: 4. The CDR3 runs 14 residues.

This clonotype was detected a few times. The chain links TRBV20-1 to TRBJ1-3, with no clear D. The V end was cut by 6 bases, the J end by 1 base, with 13 bases between. The CDR3 length is 14 residues. The germline CDR1 and CDR2 sequences are DFQATT and SNEGSKA (reference sequence). CDR3 bases: TGCAGTGCCGCGTTCGCGAGTTCTGGAAACACCATATATTTT. Residues: CSAAFASSGNTIYF.

This clonotype has just a few counts. The rearrangement links TRBV3-1 to TRBJ2-1; no reliable D call. CDR1 is LGHDT and CDR2 is YNNKEL in the germline V gene (reference sequence). There are 13 residues in the CDR3. Deletions cut 0 bases from V and 3 bases from J, with 3 bases between. The CDR3 region has the DNA TGTGCCAGCAGCCAAGACTACTACAATGAGCAGTTCTTC. Translating gives CASSQDYYNEQFF.

The chain carries TRBV18 and TRBJ2-5, with D perhaps matching TRBD2 (6 bases). The CDR3 loop spans 15 amino acids. CDR1 KGHSH and CDR2 LQKENI come from the germline V gene. V was pared by 0 bases and J by 5 bases, with 13 bases between. CDR3 protein: CASSPPGLFGETQYF. CDR3 DNA: TGTGCCAGCTCACCACCGGGACTCTTCGGGGAGACCCAGTACTTC.

The genes are TRBV20-1 and TRBJ1-6, with 9 bases lining up with TRBD1. The V segment lost 2 bases and the J segment 6 bases; nucleotides outside the gene matches: 2. The CDR3 is made up of 14 amino acids. CDR1 and CDR2 (germline): DFQATT, SNEGSKA (reference sequence). The CDR3 loop reads CSARRTGANSPLHF. The DNA for the CDR3 is TGCAGTGCTAGAAGGACAGGGGCTAATTCACCCCTCCACTTT.

The chain joins TRBV5-1 to TRBJ2-5, with a weak D call TRBD2 (8 bases). Per the germline V gene, CDR1 is SGHRS and CDR2 is YFSETQ. The CDR3 has 15 amino acids. V lost 6 bases and J 6 bases, leaving 21 bases between the germline ends. CDR3 in amino acids: CASIREGTGEKTQYF. The CDR3 DNA follows: TGCGCCAGCATCCGGGAGGGCACAGGGGAAAAGACCCAGTACTTC.

The chain links TRBV6-2 or TRBV6-3 to TRBJ2-7; D uncertain. The germline V gene encodes CDR1 MNHEY and CDR2 SVGEGT. This CDR3 has 11 amino acids. The V end lost 8 bases, the J end lost 3 bases, and 8 bases lay between the germline ends. CDR3 DNA sequence: TGTGCCAGCGGAGACAACTACGAGCAGTACTTC. Amino acids: CASGDNYEQYF.

In this sample, this clonotype turned up many times. This sequence joins TRBV6-5 and TRBJ2-7; D ambiguous. Deletions cut 3 bases from V and 6 bases from J, with 12 bases between. Germline assignment: CDR1 MNHEY and CDR2 SVGAGI. The CDR3 length is 13 residues. For the CDR3, the DNA is TGTGCCAGCAGTTATGGGTCCGTTTTCGAGCAGTACTTC. Residues: CASSYGSVFEQYF.

This clonotype has a handful of counts. This chain connects TRBV20-1 to TRBJ1-2; D is possibly TRBD1 (5 bases). Germline values: CDR1 DFQATT, CDR2 SNEGSKA (reference sequence). Trimming cost V 5 bases and J 1 base, with 11 bases left between them. This CDR3 comprises 13 residues. The CDR3 DNA follows: TGCAGTGCTGGTAGACAGCTTAACTATGGCTACACCTTC. Translation gives CSAGRQLNYGYTF.

The chain employs TRBV11-2 and TRBJ2-5; 9 bases are shared with TRBD1. The ends lost 5 bases at V and 3 bases at J; junction bases unmatched: 4. CDR3 length equals 14 residues. Germline loops: CDR1 SGHAT, CDR2 FQNNGV. The CDR3 DNA sequence: TGTGCCAGCAGCCCGGGACAGGGCGAAGAGACCCAGTACTTC. The encoded protein is CASSPGQGEETQYF.

The CDR3 nucleotides read TGCAGTGCTAGGGCCTCTGGAGCCGAGCAGTTCTTC. It codes for CSARASGAEQFF. V and J are TRBV20-1 and TRBJ2-1; D uncertain. Germline CDR1 DFQATT, CDR2 SNEGSKA (reference sequence). V was shortened by 3 bases and J by 10 bases, with 13 bases between the two germline ends. The CDR3 runs 12 residues.

The genes are TRBV7-9 and TRBJ1-2; a possible D gene is TRBD1 (5 bases). The CDR3 covers 15 residues. V was pared by 3 bases and J by 2 bases, with 13 bases between. Germline CDR1 is SEHNR and CDR2 is FQNEAQ (reference sequence). CDR3 nucleotide sequence: TGTGCCAGCAGCTTGGGTCAGGGACCCAACTATGGCTACACCTTC. It encodes CASSLGQGPNYGYTF.